The 32 T cell receptor beta chains below all came from one sample that was sequenced in a study of Graves' ophthalmopathy and Graves' hyperthyroidism. Amplification of the TCR beta CDR3 regions used RNA transcripts (as template). An opening RT-PCR round employed HTBI primers and preceded a second-round multiplex PCR. TCRdb fed the multiplex PCR reads into MiXCR, producing one record per CDR3 protein. This table holds over 500,000 distinct CDR3 sequences, about 20% found once. Sequencing used peripheral blood. The receptors were gathered from a woman under 30 with stable Graves' hyperthyroidism. Some clones in this sample may be carry-over from other donors' samples.

This clonotype appeared many times. The rearrangement uses TRBV27 and TRBJ1-2; D ambiguous. The germline V gene has CDR1 MNHEY and CDR2 SMNVEV (reference sequence). The CDR3 has 12 amino acids. V was cut by 4 bases and J by 8 bases, with 11 bases left in between. CDR3 sequence: CASSSRGFGYTF. The CDR3 bases are TGTGCCAGCAGTTCGCGCGGGTTCGGCTACACCTTC.

This sequence joins TRBV28 and TRBJ2-5, with D perhaps TRBD1 (5 bases). CDR1 and CDR2 (germline): MDHEN, SYDVKM. V lost 7 bases, J lost 7 bases, and 19 bases lay in between. The CDR3 sequence is 14 residues long. DNA of the CDR3: TGTGCCAGCAACACCCAAGGGGAATCGTGGACCCAGTACTTC. Its translation: CASNTQGESWTQYF.

This clonotype was counted many times. The V call is TRBV29-1, the J call TRBJ2-6; either TRBD1 or TRBD2 may supply D (5 bases each). Trimming stripped 5 bases from V and 0 bases from J, with 11 bases between. The CDR3 runs 15 residues. Germline values: CDR1 SQVTM, CDR2 ANQGSEA. Written as DNA, the CDR3 is TGCAGCGTTATGGGGACCCGCTCTGGGGCCAACGTCCTGACTTTC. Residues: CSVMGTRSGANVLTF.

The chain's CDR3 is CATSRGVLGYEQYF. The CDR3 region has the DNA TGTGCCACCAGCAGAGGGGTCCTCGGCTACGAGCAGTACTTC. The chain has TRBV15 and TRBJ2-7; no definite D call. From germline, CDR1 is LNHNV and CDR2 YYDKDF (reference sequence). The CDR3 contains 14 residues. V was pared by 1 base and J by 3 bases, with 10 bases between.

V is TRBV5-1 and J is TRBJ2-5, with D unclear. Germline CDR1 is SGHRS and CDR2 is YFSETQ. The CDR3 consists of 13 residues. V was shortened by 7 bases and J by 0 bases, with 10 bases between the two germline ends. The CDR3, as DNA: TGCGCCAGCCAGGACCCGTACCAAGAGACCCAGTACTTC. Its protein is CASQDPYQETQYF. The whole variable domain, remainder taken from reference TRBV5-1 and TRBJ2-5, is KAGVTQTPRYLIKTRGQQVTLSCSPISGHRSVSWYQQTPGQGLQFLFEYFSETQRNKGNFPGRFSGRQFSNSRSEMNVSTLELGDSALYLCASQDPYQETQYFGPGTRLLVL.

The V and J genes are TRBV5-5 and TRBJ2-7; TRBD1 agrees at 10 bases. The J segment lost 2 bases and the V segment lost 5 bases, leaving 7 bases of the junction unmatched. The CDR3 covers 15 residues. Germline V gene lookup returns CDR1 SGHKS and CDR2 YYEKEE (reference sequence). The CDR3 nucleotides are TGTGCCAGCAGTTTACTTGGGACAGGGGCCTACGAGCAGTACTTC. Translation: CASSLLGTGAYEQYF.

This clonotype was seen repeatedly, ten times or more. V is TRBV20-1 and J is TRBJ2-7; D not resolved. The length of the CDR3 is 11 residues. Germline assignment: CDR1 DFQATT and CDR2 SNEGSKA (reference sequence). V was shortened by 6 bases and J by 2 bases, with 8 bases between the two germline ends. CDR3 sequence (DNA): TGCAGTGCCGAGGCCGCCTACGAGCAGTACTTC. Protein: CSAEAAYEQYF.

The chain links TRBV25-1 to TRBJ1-2, with 9 bases that match TRBD1. V shed 5 bases, J shed 4 bases, and the junction held 14 bases outside the gene matches. The CDR3 is 17 residues long. The germline V gene has CDR1 MGHDK and CDR2 SYGVNS. CDR3 in amino acids: CASSNSQYGTGTYGYTF. CDR3 coding DNA: TGTGCCAGCAGTAATAGCCAATATGGGACAGGGACCTATGGCTACACCTTC.

V and J are TRBV6-1 and TRBJ1-5; D gene uncertain. Looked up from germline, CDR1 is MNHNS and CDR2 is SASEGT. V was clipped by 6 bases and J by 3 bases, with 12 bases between them. CDR3 length: 14 amino acids. CDR3 coding DNA: TGTGCCAGCAGCAGAGAGGGCCCCAATCAGCCCCAGCATTTT. This codes for CASSREGPNQPQHF.

In this sample, this clonotype turned up many times. This chain uses TRBV29-1 with TRBJ2-7; possibly TRBD2 for D (5 bases). This CDR3 has 16 residues. Germline loops: CDR1 SQVTM, CDR2 ANQGSEA. V was trimmed by 6 bases and J by 0 bases, leaving 21 bases between them. CDR3 nucleotides: TGCAGCGTAGCGGCGGGCCTACTACCAATCTCCTACGAGCAGTACTTC. Amino acids: CSVAAGLLPISYEQYF.

This clonotype has a count of ten or more. This chain uses TRBV19 with TRBJ2-5; possible D gene TRBD1, 6 bases. The germline gives CDR1 LNHDA, CDR2 SQIVND (reference sequence). The CDR3 spans 14 residues. The V end lost 2 bases, the J end lost 2 bases, and 9 bases lay between the germline ends. CDR3 DNA: TGTGCCAGTAGTATACAGGGGATACAAGAGACCCAGTACTTC. This sequence encodes CASSIQGIQETQYF.

This clonotype occurred many times. The chain uses TRBV6-5 and TRBJ1-3, with D possibly matching TRBD1 (5 bases). Germline loops: CDR1 MNHEY, CDR2 SVGAGI. Deletions cut 6 bases from V and 4 bases from J, with 13 bases between. The CDR3 is made up of 14 amino acids. The CDR3, as DNA: TGTGCCAGCAGCTACGGGACCAGAGGAAACACCATATATTTT. Translated: CASSYGTRGNTIYF.

This clonotype appeared once. This chain connects TRBV5-1 to TRBJ2-5; D gene unclear. V was cut by 8 bases and J by 5 bases, with 4 bases left in between. CDR3 length: 9 residues. In germline, CDR1 is SGHRS, CDR2 YFSETQ. Written as DNA, the CDR3 is TGCGCCAGTTCGGAGACCCAGTACTTC. Its protein product is CASSETQYF.

This clonotype was counted many times. CDR3 DNA sequence: TGTGCCACCAGCAGAATGGGACGGAGAAATCAGCCCCAGCATTTT. Its protein product is CATSRMGRRNQPQHF. V is TRBV15 and J is TRBJ1-5; TRBD1 might be the D (5 bases). This CDR3 is built from 15 residues. In germline, CDR1 is LNHNV, CDR2 YYDKDF (reference sequence). Trimming removed 2 bases from V and 4 bases from J, with 12 bases in between. The full variable domain, in which reference TRBV15 and TRBJ1-5 provide the parts outside the CDR3, is DAMVIQNPRYQVTQFGKPVTLSCSQTLNHNVMYWYQQKSSQAPKLLFHYYDKDFNNEADTPDNFQSRRPNTSFCFLDIRSPGLGDTAMYLCATSRMGRRNQPQHFGDGTRLSIL.

This clonotype occurred many times. The chain combines TRBV5-1 with TRBJ2-5, with 8 bases fitting TRBD1. V was pared by 0 bases and J by 5 bases, with 6 bases of the junction left unmatched. Germline V gene data show CDR1 as SGHRS and CDR2 as YFSETQ. The CDR3 spans 15 residues. The CDR3 loop reads CASSLVTGERETQYF. CDR3 nucleotide sequence: TGCGCCAGCAGCTTGGTGACAGGGGAAAGGGAGACCCAGTACTTC.

This clonotype occurred many times. This chain links TRBV6-5 with TRBJ2-7, with 9 bases fitting TRBD2. Germline V gene lookup returns CDR1 MNHEY and CDR2 SVGAGI. The CDR3 contains 15 residues. J was trimmed by 3 bases and V by 2 bases; bases with no gene match: 5. This chain's CDR3 is CASSYGAGGRYEQYF. DNA for the CDR3: TGTGCCAGCAGTTACGGAGCGGGGGGCCGCTACGAGCAGTACTTC.

This clonotype has ten or more counts. V and J are TRBV19 and TRBJ1-2; D not resolved. The germline CDR1 and CDR2 sequences are LNHDA and SQIVND (reference sequence). V lost 5 bases and J lost 7, with 14 bases in between. The CDR3 length is 13 residues. The CDR3: CASSLVPEAGYTF. The CDR3, as DNA: TGTGCCAGTAGTTTGGTTCCTGAAGCTGGCTACACCTTC.

This clonotype has ten or more counts. The genes are TRBV30 and TRBJ2-2; 9 nucleotides match TRBD1. Germline V lookup: CDR1 GTSNPN, CDR2 SVGIG (reference sequence). CDR3 length: 15 residues. V shed 4 bases, J shed 3 bases, and the junction held 6 bases outside the gene matches. The chain's CDR3 is CAWKNRGRDTGELFF. CDR3 DNA: TGTGCCTGGAAAAACAGGGGGCGAGACACCGGGGAGCTGTTTTTT.

The chain combines TRBV5-1 with TRBJ2-2; the D gene is possibly TRBD2 (5 bases). Germline CDR1 reads SGHRS; CDR2 reads YFSETQ. There are 15 residues in the CDR3. Trimming took 5 bases from V and 6 from J, leaving 17 bases between them. CDR3 DNA: TGCGCCAGCAGATTCGGGGATAGCGTCGCCGGGGAGCTGTTTTTT. Translation gives CASRFGDSVAGELFF.

This clonotype was counted between two and nine times. The rearrangement links TRBV7-9 to TRBJ2-7; 7 nucleotides align to TRBD2. Unmatched junction bases numbered 6, after V lost 5 bases and J lost 2 bases. The CDR3 has 14 residues. CDR1 and CDR2 (germline): SEHNR, FQNEAQ (reference sequence). CDR3 amino acids: CASSLSGATYEQYF. CDR3 sequence (DNA): TGTGCCAGCAGCCTGAGCGGGGCGACCTACGAGCAGTACTTC. The full variable domain, completed using reference TRBV7-9 and TRBJ2-7, is DTGVSQNPRHKITKRGQNVTFRCDPISEHNRLYWYRQTLGQGPEFLTYFQNEAQLEKSRLLSDRFSAERPKGSFSTLEIQRTEQGDSAMYLCASSLSGATYEQYFGPGTRLTVT.

This chain connects TRBV30 to TRBJ1-2; D not certain. Trimming left V 2 bases short and J 6 bases short, with 7 bases between. Germline V gene data show CDR1 as GTSNPN and CDR2 as SVGIG (reference sequence). The CDR3 is 11 residues long. The CDR3 here is CAWSYTDGYTF. CDR3 bases: TGTGCCTGGAGTTATACGGATGGCTACACCTTC. The complete variable domain, with remaining parts taken from reference TRBV30 and TRBJ1-2, reads SQTIHQWPATLVQPVGSPLSLECTVEGTSNPNLYWYRQAAGRGLQLLFYSVGIGQISSEVPQNLSASRPQDRQFILSSKKLLLSDSGFYLCAWSYTDGYTFGSGTRLTVV.

This clonotype was recorded a few times. The chain joins TRBV20-1 to TRBJ1-1, with 7 bases lining up with TRBD1. This CDR3 spans 13 amino acids. V gave up 5 bases and J gave up 4 bases; unmatched junction bases: 7. In germline, CDR1 is DFQATT, CDR2 SNEGSKA (reference sequence). Here the CDR3 reads CSASGTEATEAFF. The CDR3 DNA follows: TGCAGTGCTTCCGGGACAGAGGCCACTGAAGCTTTCTTT.

This clonotype was counted between two and nine times. The V call is TRBV20-1, the J call TRBJ1-1; TRBD1 matches 7 bases. The CDR3 spans 14 residues. Germline V gene lookup returns CDR1 DFQATT and CDR2 SNEGSKA (reference sequence). Germline trimming cut 5 bases from V and 0 bases from J; bases unmatched to any gene: 6. CDR3 coding DNA: TGCAGTGCTGACGGTGACAGGGTGAACACTGAAGCTTTCTTT. This encodes CSADGDRVNTEAFF.

This clonotype occurred many times. V and J are TRBV2 and TRBJ2-7; weak D call: TRBD1 (6 bases). V lost 3 bases, J lost 3 bases, and 12 bases lay in between. Germline CDR1 and CDR2: SNHLY and FYNNEI. The CDR3 totals 14 residues. The CDR3 sequence: CASSDSRGGYEQYF. The CDR3 DNA reads TGTGCCAGCAGTGACTCCAGGGGTGGCTACGAGCAGTACTTC.

J is TRBJ1-1 and V is TRBV20-1, with a tentative D call TRBD1 (5 bases). V was pared by 0 bases and J by 11 bases, with 13 bases between. Germline V CDR1 and CDR2: DFQATT, SNEGSKA (reference sequence). The CDR3 totals 12 residues. The CDR3 DNA is TGCAGTGCTAGAGATGATGGGGGTCGGGCTTTCTTT. Protein: CSARDDGGRAFF.

This clonotype was recorded at least ten times. This chain uses TRBV20-1 with TRBJ2-7; D is unclear. The CDR3 runs 13 residues. The germline V gene encodes CDR1 DFQATT and CDR2 SNEGSKA (reference sequence). V gave up 0 bases and J gave up 2 bases, with 8 bases separating them. The CDR3: CSAREFDTYEQYF. The CDR3 DNA reads as TGCAGTGCTAGAGAGTTCGATACCTACGAGCAGTACTTC.

This clonotype was observed at least ten times. The chain has TRBV27 and TRBJ2-7; D is perhaps TRBD1 (5 bases). Germline-derived CDR1 and CDR2 are MNHEY and SMNVEV (reference sequence). This CDR3 is built from 17 residues. The V gene lost 3 bases and the J gene lost 5 bases, with 23 bases spanning the gap. The CDR3 region has the DNA TGTGCCAGCAGTTTCTCACACGCCTCCAGGGTGTCTAACGAGCAGTACTTC. Translated: CASSFSHASRVSNEQYF.

This clonotype was seen repeatedly, ten times or more. The J gene is TRBJ1-5, the V gene TRBV15, with D possibly being TRBD1 (5 bases). Germline loops: CDR1 LNHNV, CDR2 YYDKDF (reference sequence). Trimming stripped 3 bases from V and 3 bases from J, with 12 bases between. CDR3 length: 15 residues. The CDR3 sequence is CATSSSGTDNQPQHF. CDR3 bases: TGTGCCACCAGCAGTTCCGGGACGGACAATCAGCCCCAGCATTTT.

Many counts were recorded for this clonotype. The J gene is TRBJ2-1, the V gene TRBV6-5; the match to TRBD2 covers 14 bases. CDR1 is MNHEY, CDR2 SVGAGI, per germline. J gave up 7 bases and V 2 bases, and 4 bases lay outside the gene matches. The CDR3 spans 16 residues. This CDR3 reads CASSYGTSGRMNEQFF. DNA for the CDR3: TGTGCCAGCAGTTACGGGACTAGCGGGAGAATGAATGAGCAGTTCTTC.

This clonotype was counted many times. The rearrangement joins TRBV6-2 or TRBV6-3 to TRBJ1-2, with 7 nucleotides matching TRBD1. V shed 6 bases and J 5 bases; nucleotides not matched to a gene: 6. The CDR3 has 13 residues. Per the germline V gene, CDR1 is MNHEY and CDR2 is SVGEGT. The CDR3 spells CASRGGGRYGYTF. In DNA form, the CDR3 reads TGTGCCAGCAGAGGAGGGGGCAGATATGGCTACACCTTC.

This clonotype appeared a few times. The chain has TRBV11-2 and TRBJ2-3; 14 nucleotides match TRBD2. From germline, CDR1 is SGHAT and CDR2 FQNNGV. CDR3 length: 17 amino acids. Trimming at V came to 5 bases and at J to 4 bases, leaving 8 bases not matched to a gene. In DNA, the CDR3 is TGTGCCAGCAGCGGGCGACTAGCGGGAGGGCCTCCAGATACGCAGTATTTT. Protein sequence: CASSGRLAGGPPDTQYF.

This clonotype was seen repeatedly, ten times or more. The rearrangement joins TRBV6-1 to TRBJ1-5; the D gene is possibly TRBD1 (6 bases). CDR1 MNHNS and CDR2 SASEGT come from the germline V gene. Trimming removed 5 bases at V and 5 bases at J, with 22 bases between. This CDR3 comprises 17 residues. CDR3 sequence: CASSKSSRTDYDQPQHF. For the CDR3, the DNA is TGTGCCAGCAGTAAATCCTCACGGACAGATTATGATCAGCCCCAGCATTTT.